The 8 T cell receptor beta chains in this list originate from one sample, sequenced in a study of T cell repertoires in cytomegalovirus infection. TCRdb ran MiXCR on the reads and lists one entry per CDR3 protein. The sample holds some 150,000 distinct CDR3 sequences; about a quarter are singletons and the top ten take roughly 9.7%. The sequencing sample was made of PBMCs. Receptor source: a human donor in good health (CMV status not recorded). Some clones in this sample may be carry-over from other donors' samples.

Turning to this clonotype: With a much larger clone just one base away, this may be a read error. This chain connects TRBV7-2 to TRBJ1-1; possibly TRBD1 for D (5 bases). This CDR3 is built from 14 residues. Germline V gene data show CDR1 as SGHTA and CDR2 as FQGNSA. CDR3 residues: CASSLQGLNTEAVF. In DNA form, the CDR3 reads TGTGCCAGCAGCTTACAGGGTCTGAACACTGAAGCTGTCTTT.

Ten or more counts support this clonotype. The chain uses TRBV9 and TRBJ2-7, with TRBD2 matching over 14 bases. CDR1 and CDR2 (germline): SGDLS, YYNGEE. This CDR3 comprises 16 residues. The ends lost 4 bases at V and 3 bases at J; junction bases unmatched: 6. The CDR3, as DNA: TGTGCCAGCAGCAAGGGACTAGCGGGGGTTGGCTACGAGCAGTACTTC. Translated: CASSKGLAGVGYEQYF. The full variable domain, rest sourced from reference TRBV9 and TRBJ2-7, is DSGVTQTPKHLITATGQRVTLRCSPRSGDLSVYWYQQSLDQGLQFLIQYYNGEERAKGNILERFSAQQFPDLHSELNLSSLELGDSALYFCASSKGLAGVGYEQYFGPGTRLTVT.

This clonotype has at least ten counts. V is TRBV12-3 or TRBV12-4 and J is TRBJ1-4; D gene ambiguous. The V and J ends lost 7 bases and 0 bases respectively, with 9 bases between them. CDR3 size: 14 residues. The CDR3 here is CASTWNPTNEKLFF. DNA for the CDR3: TGTGCCAGCACTTGGAACCCAACTAATGAAAAACTGTTTTTT.

This clonotype was recorded once. This could be a read error, since a much larger clone is one nucleotide away. The gene calls are TRBV7-9 and TRBJ1-2, with D possibly TRBD1 on 6 matching bases. This CDR3 contains 14 residues. V was pared by 6 bases and J by 4 bases, with 15 bases between. Germline V lookup: CDR1 SEHNR, CDR2 FQNEAQ (reference sequence). CDR3 region: CASSAGTTLYGYTF. In nucleotides, the CDR3 is TGTGCCAGCAGTGCCGGGACAACCCTCTATGGCTACACCTTC.

This clonotype was seen a handful of times. The CDR3, as DNA: TGTGCCAGCAGTTCCCTACTCCGGGCGTATAGCAATCAGCCCCAGCATTTT. It yields the protein CASSSLLRAYSNQPQHF. The chain recombines TRBV28 with TRBJ1-5, with D uncertain. CDR1 is MDHEN, CDR2 SYDVKM, per germline. The CDR3 has 17 residues. V was shortened by 4 bases and J by 0 bases, with 16 bases between the two germline ends. The full variable domain, in which reference TRBV28 and TRBJ1-5 provide the parts outside the CDR3, is DVKVTQSSRYLVKRTGEKVFLECVQDMDHENMFWYRQDPGLGLRLIYFSYDVKMKEKGDIPEGYSVSREKKERFSLILESASTNQTSMYLCASSSLLRAYSNQPQHFGDGTRLSIL.

The rearrangement joins TRBV7-3 to TRBJ2-2; D is perhaps TRBD2 (6 bases). The CDR3 sequence is 14 residues long. Germline loops: CDR1 SGHTA, CDR2 FQGTGA. V was shortened by 5 bases and J by 6 bases, with 13 bases between the two germline ends. CDR3 sequence: CASSPRLDAGELFF. Here the CDR3 DNA reads TGTGCCAGCAGCCCCCGACTAGACGCCGGGGAGCTGTTTTTT.

The V and J genes are TRBV2 and TRBJ2-2; no clear D gene. Germline V gives CDR1 SNHLY, CDR2 FYNNEI. The V end was cut by 3 bases, the J end by 0 bases, with 8 bases between. The CDR3 sequence is 15 residues long. The CDR3 DNA reads TGTGCCAGCAGTGATCTCCCAACGAACACCGGGGAGCTGTTTTTT. This sequence encodes CASSDLPTNTGELFF.

The table lists this clonotype with a few counts. The chain couples TRBV6-5 to TRBJ1-1; D possibly corresponds to TRBD1 (6 bases). Germline V gene data show CDR1 as MNHEY and CDR2 as SVGAGI. CDR3 length equals 14 residues. The V gene lost 6 bases and the J gene lost 1 base, with 12 bases spanning the gap. CDR3 region: CASRLTGQNTEAFF. The CDR3 DNA is TGTGCCAGCAGACTTACAGGGCAGAACACTGAAGCTTTCTTT.